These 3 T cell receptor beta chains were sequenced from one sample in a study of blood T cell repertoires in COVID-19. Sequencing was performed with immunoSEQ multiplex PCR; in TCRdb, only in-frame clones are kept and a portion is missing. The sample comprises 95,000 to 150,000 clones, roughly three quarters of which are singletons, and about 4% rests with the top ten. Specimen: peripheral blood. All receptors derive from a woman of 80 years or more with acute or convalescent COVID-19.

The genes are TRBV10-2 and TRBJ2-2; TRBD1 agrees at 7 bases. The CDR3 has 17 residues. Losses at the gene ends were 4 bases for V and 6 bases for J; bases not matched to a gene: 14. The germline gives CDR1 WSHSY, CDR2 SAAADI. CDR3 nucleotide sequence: TGCGCCAGCAGTGTGCTCACAGGGGCAATTGAGGCCGGGGAGCTGTTTTTT. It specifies CASSVLTGAIEAGELFF.

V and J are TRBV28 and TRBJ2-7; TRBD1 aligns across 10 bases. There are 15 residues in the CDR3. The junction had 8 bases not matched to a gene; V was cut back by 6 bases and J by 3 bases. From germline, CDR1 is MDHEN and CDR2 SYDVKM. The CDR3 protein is CASRLTGDRGYEQYF. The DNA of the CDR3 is TGTGCCAGCAGGCTGACCGGGGACAGGGGCTACGAGCAGTACTTC. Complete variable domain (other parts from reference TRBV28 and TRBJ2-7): DVKVTQSSRYLVKRTGEKVFLECVQDMDHENMFWYRQDPGLGLRLIYFSYDVKMKEKGDIPEGYSVSREKKERFSLILESASTNQTSMYLCASRLTGDRGYEQYFGPGTRLTVT.

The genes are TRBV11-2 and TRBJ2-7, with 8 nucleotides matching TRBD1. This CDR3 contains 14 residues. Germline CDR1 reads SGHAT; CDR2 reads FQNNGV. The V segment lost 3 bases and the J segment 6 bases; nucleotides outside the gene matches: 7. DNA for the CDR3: TGTGCCAGCAGCTTCCGGACAGGGTTGGCCGAGCAGTACTTC. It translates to CASSFRTGLAEQYF.